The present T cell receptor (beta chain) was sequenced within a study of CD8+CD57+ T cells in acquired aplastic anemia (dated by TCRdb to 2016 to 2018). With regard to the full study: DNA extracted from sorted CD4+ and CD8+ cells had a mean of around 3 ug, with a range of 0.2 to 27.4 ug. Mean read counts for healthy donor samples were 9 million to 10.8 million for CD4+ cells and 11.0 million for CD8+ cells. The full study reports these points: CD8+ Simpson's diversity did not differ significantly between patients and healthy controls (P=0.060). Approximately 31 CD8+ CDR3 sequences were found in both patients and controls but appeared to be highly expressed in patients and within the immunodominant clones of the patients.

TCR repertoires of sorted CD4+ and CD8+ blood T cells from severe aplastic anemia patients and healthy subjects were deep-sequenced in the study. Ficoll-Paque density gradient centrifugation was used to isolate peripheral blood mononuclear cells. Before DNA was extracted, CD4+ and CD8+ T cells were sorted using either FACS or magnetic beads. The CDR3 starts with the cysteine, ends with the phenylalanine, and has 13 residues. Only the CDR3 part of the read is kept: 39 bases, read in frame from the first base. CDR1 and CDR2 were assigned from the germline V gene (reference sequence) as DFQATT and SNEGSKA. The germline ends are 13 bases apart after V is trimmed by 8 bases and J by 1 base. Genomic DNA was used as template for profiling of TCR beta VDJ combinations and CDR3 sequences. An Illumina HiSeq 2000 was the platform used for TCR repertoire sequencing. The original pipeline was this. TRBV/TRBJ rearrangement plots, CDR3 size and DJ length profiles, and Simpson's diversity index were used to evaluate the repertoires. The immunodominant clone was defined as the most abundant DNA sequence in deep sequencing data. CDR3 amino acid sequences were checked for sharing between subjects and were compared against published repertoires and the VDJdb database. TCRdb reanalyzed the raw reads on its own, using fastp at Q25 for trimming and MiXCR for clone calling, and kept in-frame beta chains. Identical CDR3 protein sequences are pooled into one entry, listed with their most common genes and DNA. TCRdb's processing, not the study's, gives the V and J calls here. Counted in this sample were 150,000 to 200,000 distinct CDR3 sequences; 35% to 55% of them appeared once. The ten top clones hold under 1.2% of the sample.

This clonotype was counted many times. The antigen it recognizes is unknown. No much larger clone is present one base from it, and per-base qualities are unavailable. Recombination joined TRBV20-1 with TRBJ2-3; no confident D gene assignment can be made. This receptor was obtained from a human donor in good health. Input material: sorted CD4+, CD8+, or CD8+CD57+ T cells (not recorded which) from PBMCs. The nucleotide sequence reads TGCAGTACCCGATACCTAGGCACAGATACGCAGTATTTT. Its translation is CSTRYLGTDTQYF.